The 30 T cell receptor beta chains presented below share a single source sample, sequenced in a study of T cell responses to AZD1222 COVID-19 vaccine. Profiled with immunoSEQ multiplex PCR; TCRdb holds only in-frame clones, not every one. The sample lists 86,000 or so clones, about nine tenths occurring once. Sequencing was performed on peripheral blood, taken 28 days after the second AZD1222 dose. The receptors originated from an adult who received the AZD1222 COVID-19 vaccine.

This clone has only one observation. CDR3 in amino acids: CASSYPGQGITGGYTF. The DNA for the CDR3 is TGTGCCAGCAGCTACCCGGGACAGGGCATAACGGGCGGCTACACCTTC. The chain is built from TRBV7-2 and TRBJ1-2, with 9 bases matching TRBD1. V dropped 4 bases and J dropped 8; count of bases not matched to a gene: 14. CDR1 is SGHTA, CDR2 FQGNSA, per germline. There are 16 residues in the CDR3.

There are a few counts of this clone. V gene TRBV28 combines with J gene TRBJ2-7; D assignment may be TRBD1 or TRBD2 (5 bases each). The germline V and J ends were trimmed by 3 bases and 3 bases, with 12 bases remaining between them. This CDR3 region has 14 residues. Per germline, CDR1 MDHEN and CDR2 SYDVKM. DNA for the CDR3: TGTGCCAGCAGTTTGACGGGACCCGTCTACGAGCAGTACTTC. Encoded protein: CASSLTGPVYEQYF.

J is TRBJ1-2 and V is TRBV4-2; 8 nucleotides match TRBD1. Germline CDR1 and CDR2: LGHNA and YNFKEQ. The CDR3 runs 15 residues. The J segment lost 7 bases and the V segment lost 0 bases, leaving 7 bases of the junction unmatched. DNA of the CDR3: TGTGCCAGCAGCCAAGAAGGGACAGGTTCTCCTGGCTACACCTTC. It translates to CASSQEGTGSPGYTF.

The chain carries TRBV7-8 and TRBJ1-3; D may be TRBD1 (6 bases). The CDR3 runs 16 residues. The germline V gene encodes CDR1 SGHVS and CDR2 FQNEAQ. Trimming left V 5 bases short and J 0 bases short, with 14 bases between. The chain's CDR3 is CASSLGRGLSGNTIYF. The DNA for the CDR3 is TGTGCCAGCAGCCTAGGCAGGGGACTCTCTGGAAACACCATATATTTT. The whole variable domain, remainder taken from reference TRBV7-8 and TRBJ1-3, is GAGVSQSPRYKVAKRGQDVALRCDPISGHVSLFWYQQALGQGPEFLTYFQNEAQLDKSGLPSDRFFAERPEGSVSTLKIQRTQQEDSAVYLCASSLGRGLSGNTIYFGEGSWLTVV.

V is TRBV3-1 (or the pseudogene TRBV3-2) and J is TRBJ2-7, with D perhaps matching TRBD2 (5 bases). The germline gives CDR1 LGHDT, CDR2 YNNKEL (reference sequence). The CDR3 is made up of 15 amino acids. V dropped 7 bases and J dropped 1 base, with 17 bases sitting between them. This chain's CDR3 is CASTPKEDGSYEQYF. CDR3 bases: TGTGCCAGCACCCCTAAGGAGGACGGATCCTACGAGCAGTACTTC.

CDR3 sequence (DNA): TGTGCCAGTAGGGCGCTAGCGGGCATCGATGAGCAGTTCTTC. As protein: CASRALAGIDEQFF. V and J are TRBV19 and TRBJ2-1, with 8 nucleotides matching TRBD2. The V segment lost 6 bases and the J segment 8 bases; nucleotides outside the gene matches: 9. The germline CDR1 and CDR2 sequences are LNHDA and SQIVND (reference sequence). This CDR3 is 14 amino acids long.

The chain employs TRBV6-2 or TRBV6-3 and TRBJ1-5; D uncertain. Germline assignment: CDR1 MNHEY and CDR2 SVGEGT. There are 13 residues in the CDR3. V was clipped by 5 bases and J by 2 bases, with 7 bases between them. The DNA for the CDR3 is TGTGCCAGCAGTGTTGGGGGCAATCAGCCCCAGCATTTT. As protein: CASSVGGNQPQHF.

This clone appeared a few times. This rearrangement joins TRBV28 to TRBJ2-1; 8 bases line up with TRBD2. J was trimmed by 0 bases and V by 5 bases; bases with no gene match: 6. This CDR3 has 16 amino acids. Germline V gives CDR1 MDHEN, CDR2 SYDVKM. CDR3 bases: TGTGCCAGCAGTGATCAGCGGGGGAACTCCTACAATGAGCAGTTCTTC. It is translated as CASSDQRGNSYNEQFF.

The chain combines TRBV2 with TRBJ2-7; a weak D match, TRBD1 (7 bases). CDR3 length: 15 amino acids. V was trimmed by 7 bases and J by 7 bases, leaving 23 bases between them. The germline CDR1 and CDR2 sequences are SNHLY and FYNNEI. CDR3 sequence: CASTPQPGGPGEQYF. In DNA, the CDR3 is TGTGCCAGCACACCTCAACCAGGGGGGCCGGGGGAGCAGTACTTC.

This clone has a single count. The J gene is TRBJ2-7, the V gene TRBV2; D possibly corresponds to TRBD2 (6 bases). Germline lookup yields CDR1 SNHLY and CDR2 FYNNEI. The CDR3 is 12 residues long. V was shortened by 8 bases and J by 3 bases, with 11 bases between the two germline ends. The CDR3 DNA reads TGTGCCAGCCGGTGGCGGGGCTACGAGCAGTACTTC. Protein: CASRWRGYEQYF.

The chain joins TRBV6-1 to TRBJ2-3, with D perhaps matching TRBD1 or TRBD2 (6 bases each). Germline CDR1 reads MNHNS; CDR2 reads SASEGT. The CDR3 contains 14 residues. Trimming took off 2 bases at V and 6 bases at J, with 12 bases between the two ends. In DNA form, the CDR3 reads TGTGCCAGCAGTGAACAGGGGACTCCGGATACGCAGTATTTT. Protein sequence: CASSEQGTPDTQYF.

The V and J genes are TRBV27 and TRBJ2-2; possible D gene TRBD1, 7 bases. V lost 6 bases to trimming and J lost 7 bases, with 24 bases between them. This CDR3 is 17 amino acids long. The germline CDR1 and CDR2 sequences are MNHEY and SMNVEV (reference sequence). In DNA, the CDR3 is TGTGCCAGCAGCCCAATTCTGCCAGGGGGGTATGGCGGGGAGCTGTTTTTT. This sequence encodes CASSPILPGGYGGELFF.

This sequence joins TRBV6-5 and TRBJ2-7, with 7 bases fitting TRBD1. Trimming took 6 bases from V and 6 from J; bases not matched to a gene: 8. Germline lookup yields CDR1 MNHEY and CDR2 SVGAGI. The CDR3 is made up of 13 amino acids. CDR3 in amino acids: CASRKQGFSEQYF. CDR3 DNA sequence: TGTGCCAGCAGGAAACAGGGGTTCTCCGAGCAGTACTTC.

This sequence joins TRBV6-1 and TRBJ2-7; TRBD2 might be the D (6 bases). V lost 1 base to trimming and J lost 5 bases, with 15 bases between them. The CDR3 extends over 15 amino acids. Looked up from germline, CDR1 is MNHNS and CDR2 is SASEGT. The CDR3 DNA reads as TGTGCCAGCAGTGAAGGTTGGGGGGAGGTTGACGAGCAGTACTTC. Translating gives CASSEGWGEVDEQYF.

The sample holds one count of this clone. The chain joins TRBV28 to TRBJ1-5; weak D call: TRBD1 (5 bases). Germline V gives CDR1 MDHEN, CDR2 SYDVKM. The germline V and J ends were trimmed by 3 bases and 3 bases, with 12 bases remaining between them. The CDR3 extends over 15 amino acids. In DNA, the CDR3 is TGTGCCAGCAGTTTTCGGACACCCCACAATCAGCCCCAGCATTTT. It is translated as CASSFRTPHNQPQHF.

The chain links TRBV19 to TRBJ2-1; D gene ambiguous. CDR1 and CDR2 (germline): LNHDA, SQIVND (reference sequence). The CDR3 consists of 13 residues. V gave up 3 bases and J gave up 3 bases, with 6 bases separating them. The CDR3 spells CASSIGGYNEQFF. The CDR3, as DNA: TGTGCCAGTAGTATTGGCGGCTACAATGAGCAGTTCTTC.

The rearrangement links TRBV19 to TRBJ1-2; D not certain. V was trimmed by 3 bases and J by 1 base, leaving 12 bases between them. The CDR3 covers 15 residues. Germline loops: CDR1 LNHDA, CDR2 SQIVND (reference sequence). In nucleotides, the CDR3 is TGTGCCAGTAGTATTGGGCCCCAGGATAACTATGGCTACACCTTC. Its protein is CASSIGPQDNYGYTF.

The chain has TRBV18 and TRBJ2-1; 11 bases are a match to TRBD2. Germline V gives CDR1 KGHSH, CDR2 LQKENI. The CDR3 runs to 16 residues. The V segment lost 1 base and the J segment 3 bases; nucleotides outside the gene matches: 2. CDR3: CASSPQLAGGYNEQFF. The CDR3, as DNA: TGTGCCAGCTCACCACAGCTAGCGGGGGGCTACAATGAGCAGTTCTTC.

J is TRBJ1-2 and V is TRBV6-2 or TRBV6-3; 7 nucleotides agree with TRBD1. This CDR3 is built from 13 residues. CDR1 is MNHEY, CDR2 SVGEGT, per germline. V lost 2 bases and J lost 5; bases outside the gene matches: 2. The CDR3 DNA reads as TGTGCCAGCAGTTACCGGGACAGTTATGGCTACACCTTC. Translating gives CASSYRDSYGYTF.

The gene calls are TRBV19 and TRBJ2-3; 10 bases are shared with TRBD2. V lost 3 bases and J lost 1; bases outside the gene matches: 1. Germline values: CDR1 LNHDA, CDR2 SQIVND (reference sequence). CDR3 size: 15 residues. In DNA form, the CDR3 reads TGTGCCAGTAGTATCAGCGGGGGGGGCACAGATACGCAGTATTTT. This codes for CASSISGGGTDTQYF.

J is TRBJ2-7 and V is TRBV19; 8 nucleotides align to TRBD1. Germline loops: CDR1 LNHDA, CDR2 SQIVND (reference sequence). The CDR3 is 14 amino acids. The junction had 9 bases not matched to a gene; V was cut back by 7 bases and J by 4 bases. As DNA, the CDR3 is TGTGCCAGTACCGCCGGACAGGGATCTTACGAGCAGTACTTC. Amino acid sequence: CASTAGQGSYEQYF.

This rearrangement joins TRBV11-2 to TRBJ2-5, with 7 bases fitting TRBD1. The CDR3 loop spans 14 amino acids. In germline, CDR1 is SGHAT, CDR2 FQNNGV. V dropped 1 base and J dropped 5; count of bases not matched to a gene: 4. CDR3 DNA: TGTGCCAGCAGCTTAGGACCGACAGGGGAGACCCAGTACTTC. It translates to CASSLGPTGETQYF.

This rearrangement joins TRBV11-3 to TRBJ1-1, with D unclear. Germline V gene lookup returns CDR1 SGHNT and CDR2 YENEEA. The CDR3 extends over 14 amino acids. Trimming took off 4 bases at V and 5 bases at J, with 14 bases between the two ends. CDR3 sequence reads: CASSSSGGDTEAFF. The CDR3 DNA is TGTGCCAGCAGCTCCTCTGGAGGTGATACTGAAGCTTTCTTT. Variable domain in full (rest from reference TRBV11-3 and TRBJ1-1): EAGVVQSPRYKIIEKKQPVAFWCNPISGHNTLYWYLQNLGQGPELLIRYENEEAVDDSQLPKDRFSAERLKGVDSTLKIQPAELGDSAVYLCASSSSGGDTEAFFGQGTRLTVV.

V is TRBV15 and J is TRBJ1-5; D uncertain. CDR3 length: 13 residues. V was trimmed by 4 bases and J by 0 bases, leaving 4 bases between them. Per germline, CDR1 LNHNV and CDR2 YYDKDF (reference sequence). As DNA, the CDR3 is TGTGCCACCAGCATCCGTAGCAATCAGCCCCAGCATTTT. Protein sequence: CATSIRSNQPQHF.

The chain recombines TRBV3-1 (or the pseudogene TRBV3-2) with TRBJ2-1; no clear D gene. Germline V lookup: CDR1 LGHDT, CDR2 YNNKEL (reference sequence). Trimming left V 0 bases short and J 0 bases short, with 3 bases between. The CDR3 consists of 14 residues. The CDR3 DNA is TGTGCCAGCAGCCAAGACTTCTCCTACAATGAGCAGTTCTTC. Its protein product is CASSQDFSYNEQFF.

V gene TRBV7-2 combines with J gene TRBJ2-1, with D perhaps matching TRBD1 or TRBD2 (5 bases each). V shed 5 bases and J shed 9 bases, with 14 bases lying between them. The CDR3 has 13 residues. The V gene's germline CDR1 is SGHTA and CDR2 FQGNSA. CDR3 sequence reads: CASSPIRGGEQFF. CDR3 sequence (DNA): TGTGCCAGCAGCCCGATTCGGGGCGGTGAGCAGTTCTTC.

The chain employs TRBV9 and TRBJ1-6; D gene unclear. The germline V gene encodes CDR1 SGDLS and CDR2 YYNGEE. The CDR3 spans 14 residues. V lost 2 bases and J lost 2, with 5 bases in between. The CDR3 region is CASSVSAYNSPLHF. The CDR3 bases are TGTGCCAGCAGCGTGTCCGCCTATAATTCACCCCTCCACTTT.

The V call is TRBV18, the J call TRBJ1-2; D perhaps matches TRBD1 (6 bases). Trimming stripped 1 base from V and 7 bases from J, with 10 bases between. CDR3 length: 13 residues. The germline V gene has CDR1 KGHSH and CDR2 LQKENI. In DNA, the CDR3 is TGTGCCAGCTCACCACAACAGGGAGCTGGCTACACCTTC. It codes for CASSPQQGAGYTF.

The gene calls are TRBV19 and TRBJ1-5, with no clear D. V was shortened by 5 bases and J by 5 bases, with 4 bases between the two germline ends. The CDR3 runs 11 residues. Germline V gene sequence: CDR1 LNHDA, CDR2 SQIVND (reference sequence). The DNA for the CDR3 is TGTGCCAGTAGTCGGGATCAGCCCCAGCATTTT. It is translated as CASSRDQPQHF. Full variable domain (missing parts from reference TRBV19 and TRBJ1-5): DGGITQSPKYLFRKEGQNVTLSCEQNLNHDAMYWYRQDPGQGLRLIYYSQIVNDFQKGDIAEGYSVSREKKESFPLTVTSAQKNPTAFYLCASSRDQPQHFGDGTRLSIL.

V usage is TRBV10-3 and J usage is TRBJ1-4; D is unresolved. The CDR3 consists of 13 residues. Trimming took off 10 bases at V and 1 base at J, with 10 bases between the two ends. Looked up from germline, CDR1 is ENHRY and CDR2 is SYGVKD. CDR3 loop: CATRPETNEKLFF. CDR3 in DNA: TGTGCCACCAGACCCGAAACTAATGAAAAACTGTTTTTT.